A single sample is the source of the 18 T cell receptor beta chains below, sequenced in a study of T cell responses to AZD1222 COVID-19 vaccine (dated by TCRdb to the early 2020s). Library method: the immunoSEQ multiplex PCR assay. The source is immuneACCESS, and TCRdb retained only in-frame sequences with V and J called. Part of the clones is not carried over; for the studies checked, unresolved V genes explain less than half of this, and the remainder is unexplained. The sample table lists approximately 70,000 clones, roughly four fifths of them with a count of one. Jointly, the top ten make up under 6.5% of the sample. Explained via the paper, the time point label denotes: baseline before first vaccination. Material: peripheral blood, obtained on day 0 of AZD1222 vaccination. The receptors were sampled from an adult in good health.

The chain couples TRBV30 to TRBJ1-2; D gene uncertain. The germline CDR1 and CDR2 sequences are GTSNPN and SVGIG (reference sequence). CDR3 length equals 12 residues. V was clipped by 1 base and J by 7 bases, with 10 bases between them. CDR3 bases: TGTGCCTGGAGTGCAGGTACCCGTGGCTACACCTTC. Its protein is CAWSAGTRGYTF.

CDR3 DNA: TGCGCCAGCAGTGGAAGGACAGGGGGCTACGAGCAGTACTTC. Its translation: CASSGRTGGYEQYF. V gene TRBV10-1 combines with J gene TRBJ2-7; 10 bases agree with TRBD1. The germline CDR1 and CDR2 sequences are WNHNN and SYGVQD (reference sequence). This CDR3 has 14 residues. V dropped 4 bases and J dropped 3; count of bases not matched to a gene: 3.

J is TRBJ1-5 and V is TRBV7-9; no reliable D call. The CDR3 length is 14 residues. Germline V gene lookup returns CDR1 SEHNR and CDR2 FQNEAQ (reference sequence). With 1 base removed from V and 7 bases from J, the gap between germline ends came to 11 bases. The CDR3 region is CASSLEGLEQPQHF. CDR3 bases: TGTGCCAGCAGCTTAGAAGGGTTGGAGCAGCCCCAGCATTTT.

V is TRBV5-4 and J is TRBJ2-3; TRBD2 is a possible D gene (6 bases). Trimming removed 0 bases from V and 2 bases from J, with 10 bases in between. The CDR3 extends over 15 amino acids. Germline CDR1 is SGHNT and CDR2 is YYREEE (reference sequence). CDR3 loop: CASSLDLANTDTQYF. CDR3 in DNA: TGTGCCAGCAGCTTGGACCTAGCGAACACAGATACGCAGTATTTT.

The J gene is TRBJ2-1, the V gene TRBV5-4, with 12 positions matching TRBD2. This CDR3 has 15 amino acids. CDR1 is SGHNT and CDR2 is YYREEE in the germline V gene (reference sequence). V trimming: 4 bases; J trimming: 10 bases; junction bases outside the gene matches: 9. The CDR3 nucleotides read TGTGCCAGCAGCCCTAGCGGGGGGGCTTCTACCGAGCAGTTCTTC. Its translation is CASSPSGGASTEQFF.

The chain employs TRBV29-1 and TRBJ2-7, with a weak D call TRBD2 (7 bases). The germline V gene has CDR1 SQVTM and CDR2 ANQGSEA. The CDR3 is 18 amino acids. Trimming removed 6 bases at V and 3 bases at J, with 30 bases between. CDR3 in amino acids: CSVESVEAGAPNDYEQYF. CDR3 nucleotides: TGCAGCGTCGAATCGGTCGAGGCGGGGGCCCCAAACGACTACGAGCAGTACTTC.

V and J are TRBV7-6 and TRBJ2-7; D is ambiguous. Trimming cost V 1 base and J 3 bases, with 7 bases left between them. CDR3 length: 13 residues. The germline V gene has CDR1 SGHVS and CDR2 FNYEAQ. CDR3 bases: TGTGCCAGCAGCTTAGAACAGTACTACGAGCAGTACTTC. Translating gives CASSLEQYYEQYF.

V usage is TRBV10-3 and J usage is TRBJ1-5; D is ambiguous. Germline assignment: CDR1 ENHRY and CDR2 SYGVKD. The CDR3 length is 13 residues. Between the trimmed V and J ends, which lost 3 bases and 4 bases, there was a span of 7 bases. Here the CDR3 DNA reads TGTGCCATCAGTGATCCCCCGAATCAGCCCCAGCATTTT. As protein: CAISDPPNQPQHF.

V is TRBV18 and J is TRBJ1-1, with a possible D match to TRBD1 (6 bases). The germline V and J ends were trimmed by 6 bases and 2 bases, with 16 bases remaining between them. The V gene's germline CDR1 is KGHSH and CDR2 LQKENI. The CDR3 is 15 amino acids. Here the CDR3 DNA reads TGTGCCAGCTCTCCAAATACAGGGTATAACACTGAAGCTTTCTTT. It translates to CASSPNTGYNTEAFF. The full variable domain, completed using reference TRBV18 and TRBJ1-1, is NAGVMQNPRHLVRRRGQEARLRCSPMKGHSHVYWYRQLPEEGLKFMVYLQKENIIDESGMPKERFSAEFPKEGPSILRIQQVVRGDSAAYFCASSPNTGYNTEAFFGQGTRLTVV.

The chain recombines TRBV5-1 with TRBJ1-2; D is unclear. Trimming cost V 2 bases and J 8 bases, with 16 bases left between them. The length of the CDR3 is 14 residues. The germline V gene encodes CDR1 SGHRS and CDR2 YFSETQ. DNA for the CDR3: TGCGCCAGCAGCTTTTCATCAGCCACGTCGGGCTACACCTTC. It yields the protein CASSFSSATSGYTF.

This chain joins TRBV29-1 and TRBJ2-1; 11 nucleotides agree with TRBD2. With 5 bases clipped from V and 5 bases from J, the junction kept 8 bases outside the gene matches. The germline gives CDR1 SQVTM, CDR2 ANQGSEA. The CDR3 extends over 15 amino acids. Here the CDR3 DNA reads TGCAGCGTTTCTGGTAGCGGGGGGGGACACAATGAGCAGTTCTTC. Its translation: CSVSGSGGGHNEQFF.

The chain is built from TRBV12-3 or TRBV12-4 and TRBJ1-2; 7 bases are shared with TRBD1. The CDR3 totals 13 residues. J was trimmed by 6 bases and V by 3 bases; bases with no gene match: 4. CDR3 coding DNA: TGTGCCAGCAGTTTCTTAAGGGGGCATGGCTACACCTTC. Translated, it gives CASSFLRGHGYTF.

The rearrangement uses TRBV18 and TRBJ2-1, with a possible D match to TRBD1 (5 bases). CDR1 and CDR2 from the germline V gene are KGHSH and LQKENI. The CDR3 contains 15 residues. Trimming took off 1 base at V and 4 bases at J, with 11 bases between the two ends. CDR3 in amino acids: CASSPQGHGYNEQFF. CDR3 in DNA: TGTGCCAGCTCACCACAGGGGCACGGTTACAATGAGCAGTTCTTC.

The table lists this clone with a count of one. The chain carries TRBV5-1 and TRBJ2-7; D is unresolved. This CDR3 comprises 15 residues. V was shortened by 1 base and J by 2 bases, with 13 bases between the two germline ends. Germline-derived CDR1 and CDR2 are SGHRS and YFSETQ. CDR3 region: CASSLNPGPAYEQYF. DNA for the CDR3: TGCGCCAGCAGCTTGAACCCAGGCCCTGCCTACGAGCAGTACTTC.

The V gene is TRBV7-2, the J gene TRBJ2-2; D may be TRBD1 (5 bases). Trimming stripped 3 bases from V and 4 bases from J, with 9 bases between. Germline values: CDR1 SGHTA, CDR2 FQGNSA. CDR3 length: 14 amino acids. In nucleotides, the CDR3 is TGTGCCAGCAGCTTTGCCCAGGGCACCGGGGAGCTGTTTTTT. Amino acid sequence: CASSFAQGTGELFF.

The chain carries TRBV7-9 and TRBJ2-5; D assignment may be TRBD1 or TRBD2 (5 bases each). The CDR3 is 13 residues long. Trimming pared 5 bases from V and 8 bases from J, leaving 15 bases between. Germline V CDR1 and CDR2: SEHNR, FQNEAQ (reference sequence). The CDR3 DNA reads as TGTGCCAGCAGCCCCTCGGAGAGGGGTACCCAGTACTTC. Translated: CASSPSERGTQYF.

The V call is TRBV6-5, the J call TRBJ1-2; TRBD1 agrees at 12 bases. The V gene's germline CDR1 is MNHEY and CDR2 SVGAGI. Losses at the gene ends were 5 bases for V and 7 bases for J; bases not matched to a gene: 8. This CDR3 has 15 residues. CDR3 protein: CASSTGTGGAGGYTF. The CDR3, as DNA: TGTGCCAGCAGTACCGGGACAGGGGGCGCGGGTGGCTACACCTTC.

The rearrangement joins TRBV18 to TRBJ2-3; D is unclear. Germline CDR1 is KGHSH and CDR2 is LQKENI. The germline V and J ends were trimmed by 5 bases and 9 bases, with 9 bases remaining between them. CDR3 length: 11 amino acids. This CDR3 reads CASSDPETQYF. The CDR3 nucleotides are TGTGCCAGCTCAGACCCGGAAACGCAGTATTTT.